This TCR beta chain was sequenced in a study of shared clonotypes between healthy human individuals. Cells designated naive CD8 were CD45RO-negative and were positively selected for CCR7, with terminally differentiated effector memory CD45RA+ cells excluded. Every donor was a Caucasian adult from Nashville, Tennessee. Sorted-subset replicate PCR reactions contained 150 to 200 ng DNA, corresponding to approximately 30,000 T cell genomes. Original processing notes: Filtering was not the same, since immunoSEQ gave junction-only sequences without quality scores. The method was immunoSEQ multiplex PCR; TCRdb's version includes in-frame clones alone and lacks a portion of them. The V and J calls and clone size were taken over from that table, and D and trimming were inferred from the DNA. The sample shows 600,000 or so clones, 95% to 98% of them seen only once. CDR1 and CDR2 from the germline V gene are SGHRS and YFSETQ. J was trimmed by 4 bases and V by 4 bases; bases with no gene match: 8. The CDR3 loop spans 16 amino acids.

This sequence originates from a man aged 25 to 45 in good health. V is TRBV5-1 and J is TRBJ2-1; 10 nucleotides match TRBD1. What was sequenced was naive CD8+ T cells sorted from blood. CDR3 amino acids: CASSHPGTGEYNEQFF. The CDR3 DNA reads TGCGCCAGCAGCCATCCCGGGACAGGGGAATACAATGAGCAGTTCTTC. The whole variable domain, remainder taken from reference TRBV5-1 and TRBJ2-1, is KAGVTQTPRYLIKTRGQQVTLSCSPISGHRSVSWYQQTPGQGLQFLFEYFSETQRNKGNFPGRFSGRQFSNSRSEMNVSTLELGDSALYLCASSHPGTGEYNEQFFGPGTRLTVL.